The 7 T cell receptor beta chains below come from one sample, sequenced in a study. TCRdb itself ran the 5' RACE reads through MiXCR, one entry per CDR3 protein. The sample comprises roughly 45,000 distinct CDR3 sequences, 22% of which are singletons, and around 4% rests with the top ten. Treg sorting used a CD4+CD25+CD127-/low gate. Material for sequencing was Tregs sorted from a lymph node. Receptor source: a female donor with breast cancer.

This clonotype was recorded only once. A much larger clonotype is one base distant, so this may be a read error. This sequence joins TRBV21-1 and TRBJ2-7. TRBV21-1 is given as a pseudogene. There are 13 residues in the CDR3. The CDR3 DNA follows: TGTGCCAGCAGCGAGGCGGAAACCTACGAGCAGTACTTC. Protein product: CASSEAETYEQYF.

About this clonotype: The missing conserved phenylalanine or tryptophan at the end of this CDR3 makes a read error likely. This chain connects TRBV5-5 to TRBJ2-7, with D unresolved. V dropped 2 bases and J dropped 6 bases, with 15 bases sitting between them. This CDR3 spans 14 amino acids. CDR1 and CDR2 (germline): SGHKS, YYEKEE (reference sequence). The CDR3 loop is CASSFSPVDPEQYL. CDR3 coding DNA: TGTGCCAGCAGCTTTTCCCCGGTGGATCCCGAGCAGTACCTC.

The sample holds many counts of this clonotype. The chain links TRBV6-1 to TRBJ2-7; TRBD2 matches at 7 bases. This CDR3 is built from 14 residues. The trim removed 2 bases at V and 3 bases at J, leaving 4 bases unmatched. CDR1 is MNHNS and CDR2 is SASEGT in the germline V gene. The CDR3 DNA reads as TGTGCCAGCAGTGAATTGCCGGGGGGCTACGAGCAGTACTTC. Translating it yields CASSELPGGYEQYF.

In its sample, this clonotype was seen once. One end of the junction fails to match germline, which may point to a read error. The CDR3 here is CASSLPGLGTETQYF. The CDR3 DNA follows: TGCGCCAGCAGCCTACCGGGATTAGGCACAGAGACGCAGTATTTT. J is TRBJ2-3 and V is TRBV4-1, with D maybe TRBD2 (5 bases). Germline V gene data show CDR1 as MGHRA and CDR2 as YSYEKL. This CDR3 has 15 amino acids.

The chain carries TRBV15 and TRBJ1-1; tentatively, D is TRBD1 (5 bases). Trimming took off 4 bases at V and 11 bases at J, with 23 bases between the two ends. The germline CDR1 and CDR2 sequences are LNHNV and YYDKDF (reference sequence). The CDR3 consists of 15 residues. Here the CDR3 reads CATSTPGGTGLGAFF. CDR3 coding DNA: TGTGCCACCAGCACGCCGGGCGGTACAGGCCTTGGGGCTTTCTTT.

The chain uses TRBV5-5 and TRBJ1-2; D unresolved. The length of the CDR3 is 14 residues. Germline V gene data show CDR1 as SGHKS and CDR2 as YYEKEE (reference sequence). The V end lost 4 bases, the J end lost 4 bases, and 14 bases lay between the germline ends. CDR3 sequence: CASSLLAEIYGYTF. The CDR3 region has the DNA TGTGCCAGCAGCCTGCTGGCGGAGATCTATGGCTACACCTTC.

The gene calls are TRBV7-2 and TRBJ2-4; D gene unclear. The CDR3 has 16 amino acids. Deletions cut 5 bases from V and 1 base from J, with 15 bases between. Germline loops: CDR1 SGHTA, CDR2 FQGNSA. The CDR3 DNA is TGTGCCAGCAGCCTCCCGACCACACTTGCCAAAAACATTCAGTACTTC. This encodes CASSLPTTLAKNIQYF.